These T cell receptor beta chains were read from a single sample in a study of CD8+ T cells in alopecia areata. Repertoires were generated with immunoSEQ multiplex PCR, while TCRdb's copy carries only in-frame clones and drops some. Of some 110,000 clones in the sample, about 54% were seen once. The material was CD8+ T cells sorted from blood, obtained at week 4, from a patient treated with tofacitinib. All receptors come from a human donor with alopecia areata. The CDR3 runs from the conserved cysteine through the conserved F or W. A D gene is named only where the DNA matches it firmly. Size is omitted from some rows. Given values are once, few, many or a class for expanded clones.

d_gene,v_gene,j_gene,abundance,CDR3nt,CDR3aa
.,TRBV23-1,TRBJ1-5,.,TGCGCCAGCAGTCAATGCGGCGGGAGCAATCAGCCCCAGCATTTT,CASSQCGGSNQPQHF
.,TRBV20-1,TRBJ1-5,.,TGCAGTGCTGGACCTCTAGAGCATTTT,CSAGPLEHF
TRBD2,TRBV29-1,TRBJ2-6,.,TGCAGCGTTGCCGGGACTAGCGGGGCTGGGGCCAACGTCCTGACTTTC,CSVAGTSGAGANVLTF
TRBD2,TRBV2,TRBJ2-1,.,TGTGCCAGCCTAAAGACTAGCGGGACATACAATGAGCAGTTCTTC,CASLKTSGTYNEQFF
.,TRBV29-1,TRBJ2-3,.,TGCAGCGTTGAAGGGGTAATGCCAGATACGCAGTATTTT,CSVEGVMPDTQYF
.,TRBV30,TRBJ2-1,.,TGTGCCTGGAGTTCTGTGTACAATGAGCAGTTCTTC,CAWSSVYNEQFF
TRBD1,TRBV6-5,TRBJ1-1,.,TGTGCCAGCAGCTTCTCCGGACAGGGAGGCACTGAAGCTTTCTTT,CASSFSGQGGTEAFF
.,TRBV13,TRBJ1-6,.,TGTGCCAGCAGCCCCCGCAAGGGAGGTAACTCACCCCTCCACTTT,CASSPRKGGNSPLHF
.,TRBV25-1,TRBJ1-2,.,TGTGCCAGCAGTCCCCCTTTTGGGGTAAACTATGGCTACACCTTC,CASSPPFGVNYGYTF
.,TRBV7-9,TRBJ1-5,.,TGTGCCAGCAGCTCCACCCCAGTCACAGGGAACAGCAATCAGCCCCAGCATTTT,CASSSTPVTGNSNQPQHF
.,TRBV12-5,TRBJ2-1,.,TGTGCTAGTCACGAGAGCTCCTACAATGAGCAGTTCTTC,CASHESSYNEQFF
.,TRBV27,TRBJ1-5,.,TGTGCCAGCAACCCCGGGTGGGGTATGGATCAGCCCCAGCATTTT,CASNPGWGMDQPQHF
.,TRBV4-1,TRBJ1-5,.,TGCGCCAGCAGCTCCAGGGGTTACCAGCCCCAGCATTTT,CASSSRGYQPQHF
TRBD1,TRBV27,TRBJ2-7,few,TGTGCCAGCAGTTGGGGGACAGGGGGGACCTACGAGCAGTACTTC,CASSWGTGGTYEQYF
.,TRBV2,TRBJ1-2,.,TGTGCCAGCAGCTACAGGGTTGGAGACTATGGCTACACCTTC,CASSYRVGDYGYTF
.,TRBV27,TRBJ2-7,.,TGTGCCAGCAGTTCACTACTAGGACGGTCCTACGAGCAGTACTTC,CASSSLLGRSYEQYF
.,TRBV6-5,TRBJ2-5,.,TGTGCCAGCAGTCTCGGTGGCCTAAAGGGGGAGACCCAGTACTTC,CASSLGGLKGETQYF
TRBD1,TRBV29-1,TRBJ2-7,.,TGCAGCGCCACAGGGGGCTTCTCCTACGAGCAGTACTTC,CSATGGFSYEQYF
TRBD2,TRBV30,TRBJ2-3,.,TGTGCCTGGAGTGTCCCGGGACTAGCGGAGACAGATACGCAGTATTTT,CAWSVPGLAETDTQYF
TRBD1,TRBV9,TRBJ2-1,.,TGTGCCAGCAGCGTAGCCGGGACAGGATACAATGAGCAGTTCTTC,CASSVAGTGYNEQFF
.,TRBV5-1,TRBJ2-7,.,TGCGCCAGCAGCGTACAGGGCGTGGGCTACGAGCAGTACTTC,CASSVQGVGYEQYF
.,TRBV19,TRBJ2-7,.,TGTGCCAGTAGTTGGGGGTCAGCATACGAGCAGTACTTC,CASSWGSAYEQYF